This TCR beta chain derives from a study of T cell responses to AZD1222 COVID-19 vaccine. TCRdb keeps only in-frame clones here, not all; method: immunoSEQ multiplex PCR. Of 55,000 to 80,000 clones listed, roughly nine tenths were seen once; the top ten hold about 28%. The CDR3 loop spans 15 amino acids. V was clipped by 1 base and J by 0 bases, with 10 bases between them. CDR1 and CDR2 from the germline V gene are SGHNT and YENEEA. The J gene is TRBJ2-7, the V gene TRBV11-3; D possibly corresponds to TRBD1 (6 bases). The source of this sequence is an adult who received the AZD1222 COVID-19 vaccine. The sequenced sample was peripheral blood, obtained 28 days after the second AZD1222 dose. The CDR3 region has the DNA TGTGCCAGCAGCTTAGTTGGGACACGCTCCTACGAGCAGTACTTC. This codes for CASSLVGTRSYEQYF.